The sequence of this T cell receptor (beta chain) was determined in a study of cytomegalovirus exposure and HLA in healthy donors. Germline CDR1 and CDR2: SNHLY and FYNNEI. The CDR3 is 15 residues long. The V and J ends lost 9 bases and 0 bases respectively, with 14 bases between them. A multiplex PCR was run with 60 Vbeta primers and 13 Jbeta primers. Produced via immunoSEQ multiplex PCR; TCRdb's table is partial and in-frame only. This repertoire comprises about 130,000 clones; its ten largest clones make up about 1.6%. Study conclusions and caveats: TCR beta chains associated with HLA were, in a later analysis, more clonally expanded than equally common others. Cytomegalovirus-associated status was assigned to approximately 160 TCR beta chains.

Note on this clone: The antigen is undetermined.

Sample: PBMCs. The chain couples TRBV2 to TRBJ1-4; D is perhaps TRBD1 (6 bases). The receptor was derived from a woman between 35 and 50 years old in good health and CMV-seronegative. The CDR3 DNA follows: TGTGCCAGTAGTACTGACAGGACAACTAATGAAAAACTGTTTTTT. It codes for CASSTDRTTNEKLFF.